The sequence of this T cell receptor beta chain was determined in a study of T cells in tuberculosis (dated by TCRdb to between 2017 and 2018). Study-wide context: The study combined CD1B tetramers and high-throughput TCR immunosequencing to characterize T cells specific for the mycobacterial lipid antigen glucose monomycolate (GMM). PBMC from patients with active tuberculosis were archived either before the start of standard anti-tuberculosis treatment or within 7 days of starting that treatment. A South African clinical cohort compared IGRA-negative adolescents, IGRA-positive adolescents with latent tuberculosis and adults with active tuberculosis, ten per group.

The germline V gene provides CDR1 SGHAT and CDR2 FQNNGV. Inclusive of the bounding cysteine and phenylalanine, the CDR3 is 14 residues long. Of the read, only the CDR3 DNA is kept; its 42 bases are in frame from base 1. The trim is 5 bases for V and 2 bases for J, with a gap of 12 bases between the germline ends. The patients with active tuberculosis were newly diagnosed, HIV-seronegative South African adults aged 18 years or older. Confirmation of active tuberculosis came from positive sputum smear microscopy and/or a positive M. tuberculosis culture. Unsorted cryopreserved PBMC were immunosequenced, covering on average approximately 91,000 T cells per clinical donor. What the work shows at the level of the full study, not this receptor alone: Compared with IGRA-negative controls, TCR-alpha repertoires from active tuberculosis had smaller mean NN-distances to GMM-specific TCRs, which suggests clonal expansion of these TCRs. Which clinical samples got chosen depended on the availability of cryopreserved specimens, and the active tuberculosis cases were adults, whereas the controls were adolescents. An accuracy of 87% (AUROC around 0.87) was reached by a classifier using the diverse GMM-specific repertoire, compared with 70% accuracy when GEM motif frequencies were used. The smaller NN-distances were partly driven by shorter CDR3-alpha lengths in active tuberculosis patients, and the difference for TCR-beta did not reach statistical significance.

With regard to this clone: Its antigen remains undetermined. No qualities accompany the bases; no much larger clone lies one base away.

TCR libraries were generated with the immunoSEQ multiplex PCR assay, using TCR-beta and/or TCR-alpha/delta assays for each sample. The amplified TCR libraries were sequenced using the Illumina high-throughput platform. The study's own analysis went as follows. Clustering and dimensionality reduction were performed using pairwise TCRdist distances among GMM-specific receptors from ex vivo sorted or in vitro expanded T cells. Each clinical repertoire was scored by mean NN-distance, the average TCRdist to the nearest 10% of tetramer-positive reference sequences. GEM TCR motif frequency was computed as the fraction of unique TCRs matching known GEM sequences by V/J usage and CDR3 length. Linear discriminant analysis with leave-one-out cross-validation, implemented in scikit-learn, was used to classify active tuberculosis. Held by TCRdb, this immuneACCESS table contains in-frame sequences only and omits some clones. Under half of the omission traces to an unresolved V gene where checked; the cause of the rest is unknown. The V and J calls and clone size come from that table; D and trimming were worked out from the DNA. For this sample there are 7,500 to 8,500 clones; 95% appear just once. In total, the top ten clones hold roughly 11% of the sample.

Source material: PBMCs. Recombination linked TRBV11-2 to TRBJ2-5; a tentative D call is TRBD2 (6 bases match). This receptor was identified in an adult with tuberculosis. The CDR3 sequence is CASSAGPTQETQYF. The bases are TGTGCCAGCAGCGCGGGACCCACTCAAGAGACCCAGTACTTC.